These 12 T cell receptor beta chains were sequenced from one sample in a study of tumor-infiltrating lymphocytes in oesophageal squamous cell carcinoma. One entry per CDR3 protein results from TCRdb running MiXCR on the PCR reads. The repertoire holds about 21,000 distinct CDR3 sequences, with 35% to 40% as singletons. Sequenced material: esophageal tumor tissue. Source of these receptors: a male donor with esophageal squamous cell carcinoma.

This clonotype was recorded a few times. The gene calls are TRBV27 and TRBJ2-3; D not resolved. The last part of the DNA fits TRBJ2-7 better; the J call may be wrong. The CDR3 contains 12 residues. The germline gives CDR1 MNHEY, CDR2 SMNVEV (reference sequence). CDR3 amino acids: CASSLWGREQYF. DNA for the CDR3: TGTGCCAGCAGTTTATGGGGTCGTGAGCAGTACTTC.

This clonotype was counted at least ten times. This chain connects TRBV11-3 to TRBJ2-1, with D perhaps matching TRBD1 (6 bases). The CDR3 contains 12 residues. Germline V gene data show CDR1 as SGHNT and CDR2 as YENEEA. V lost 6 bases, J lost 5 bases, and 8 bases lay in between. The CDR3, as DNA: TGTGCCAGCAGTCCAGGGGACAATGAGCAGTTCTTC. Translating gives CASSPGDNEQFF.

CDR3 in amino acids: CASSSRTSGRGYNEQYF. DNA for the CDR3: TGTGCCAGCAGTTCGAGGACTAGCGGGAGAGGTTACAATGAGCAGTACTTC. This rearrangement joins TRBV6-6 to TRBJ2-7; 13 bases are shared with TRBD2. The CDR3 consists of 17 residues. Trimming took 4 bases from V and 7 from J; bases not matched to a gene: 13. Germline CDR1 and CDR2: MNHNY and SVGAGI (reference sequence).

There are a few counts of this clonotype. The chain couples TRBV3-1 to TRBJ2-1, with TRBD2 identical over 12 bases. The DNA matches TRBJ2-7 better at its end, which makes the J call doubtful. CDR1 is LGHDT, CDR2 YNNKEL, per germline (reference sequence). The CDR3 totals 14 residues. CDR3 region: CASSSRLAGAEQYF. The CDR3 DNA reads TGTGCCAGCAGCTCTAGACTAGCGGGAGCTGAGCAGTACTTC.

In its sample, this clonotype is medium-sized. This chain connects TRBV12-3 or TRBV12-4 to TRBJ1-1; a possible D gene is TRBD1 (6 bases). The CDR3 is 14 residues long. The V end lost 2 bases, the J end lost 3 bases, and 10 bases lay between the germline ends. The CDR3 here is CASSLRGADTEAFF. Here the CDR3 DNA reads TGTGCCAGCAGTTTACGGGGGGCGGACACTGAAGCTTTCTTT.

The V and J genes are TRBV7-2 and TRBJ2-1, with D possibly TRBD1 on 6 matching bases. The CDR3 is 17 residues long. V dropped 1 base and J dropped 8 bases, with 21 bases sitting between them. CDR1 SGHTA and CDR2 FQGNSA come from the germline V gene. As DNA, the CDR3 is TGTGCCAGCAGCTTAGTGGGTGGTCAGGGGATGGGCGATGAGCAGTTCTTC. This gives the protein CASSLVGGQGMGDEQFF.

This clonotype was counted at least ten times. The J gene is TRBJ2-2, the V gene TRBV6-1; D ambiguous. Looked up from germline, CDR1 is MNHNS and CDR2 is SASEGT. The length of the CDR3 is 12 residues. V lost 5 bases to trimming and J lost 6 bases, with 7 bases between them. The CDR3 DNA is TGTGCCAGCAGTTCAGTATCCGGGGAGCTGTTTTTT. Protein sequence: CASSSVSGELFF.

This sequence joins TRBV7-2 and TRBJ2-7, with 10 nucleotides matching TRBD1. The J call may not be correct, given that the DNA end is closer to TRBJ2-1. Germline V CDR1 and CDR2: SGHTA, FQGNSA. The CDR3 is made up of 14 amino acids. The CDR3 sequence: CASSRDRGGHEQFF. The CDR3 DNA sequence: TGTGCCAGCAGCCGGGACAGGGGTGGCCATGAGCAGTTCTTC.

This sequence joins TRBV6-6 and TRBJ2-1; possibly TRBD2 for D (5 bases). The DNA matches TRBJ2-5 better at its end, which makes the J call doubtful. CDR1 and CDR2 (germline): MNHNY, SVGAGI (reference sequence). This CDR3 is 14 amino acids long. This CDR3 reads CASSAGGSDGTQYF. The DNA of the CDR3 is TGTGCCAGCAGTGCGGGCGGATCGGATGGGACCCAGTACTTC.

This clonotype was observed at least ten times. This likely comes from a read error, as the CDR3 has no conserved phenylalanine or tryptophan at its end. No DNA is shown, since the ends of the CDR3 on it are uncertain; the CDR3 is the one TCRdb lists. The chain is built from TRBV7-9 and TRBJ2-7; TRBD1 is the table's D call, not checked against the DNA. From germline, CDR1 is SEHNR and CDR2 FQNEAQ (reference sequence). Including both end residues, the CDR3 is 16 amino acids long. The CDR3 reads CASSLDGTVYGYTFGS.

In its sample, this clonotype was seen a few times. The chain uses TRBV10-3 and TRBJ2-6; tentatively, D is TRBD2 (6 bases). Germline-derived CDR1 and CDR2 are ENHRY and SYGVKD. CDR3 length: 17 amino acids. The V end lost 0 bases, the J end lost 0 bases, and 9 bases lay between the germline ends. CDR3 sequence reads: CAISESLGGSGANVLTF. CDR3 DNA sequence: TGTGCCATCAGTGAGTCGTTGGGGGGCTCTGGGGCCAACGTCCTGACTTTC.

This clonotype came up many times. The V and J genes are TRBV14 and TRBJ1-2; possibly TRBD1 for D (5 bases). The germline gives CDR1 SGHDN, CDR2 FVKESK. The CDR3 consists of 13 residues. The V end was cut by 4 bases, the J end by 5 bases, with 11 bases between. In nucleotides, the CDR3 is TGTGCCAGCAGCCGGGGACCGCTATATGGCTACACCTTC. This encodes CASSRGPLYGYTF.